Listed here are 3 T cell receptor beta chains from one sample, sequenced in a study of T cell responses to AZD1222 COVID-19 vaccine. Profiled with immunoSEQ multiplex PCR; TCRdb holds only in-frame clones, not every one. The sample holds about 88,000 clones, around 86% seen once. Here the sequenced sample was peripheral blood, taken on day 0 of AZD1222 vaccination. The receptors were gathered from an adult in good health.

The chain links TRBV28 to TRBJ2-1; the D is unclear. Germline CDR1 MDHEN, CDR2 SYDVKM. CDR3 length: 14 residues. The V end was cut by 6 bases, the J end by 0 bases, with 9 bases between. The CDR3 region has the DNA TGTGCCAGCAGCTGGGTCGTCTCCTACAATGAGCAGTTCTTC. Translation gives CASSWVVSYNEQFF. Complete variable domain (other parts from reference TRBV28 and TRBJ2-1): DVKVTQSSRYLVKRTGEKVFLECVQDMDHENMFWYRQDPGLGLRLIYFSYDVKMKEKGDIPEGYSVSREKKERFSLILESASTNQTSMYLCASSWVVSYNEQFFGPGTRLTVL.

The rearrangement uses TRBV15 and TRBJ2-7; D is unresolved. Germline V gene lookup returns CDR1 LNHNV and CDR2 YYDKDF (reference sequence). This CDR3 region has 15 residues. V lost 0 bases and J lost 3, with 12 bases in between. The chain's CDR3 is CATSRDLGPNYEQYF. The CDR3 DNA is TGTGCCACCAGCAGAGATTTAGGTCCAAACTACGAGCAGTACTTC.

The chain is built from TRBV19 and TRBJ1-1; possibly TRBD1 for D (5 bases). This CDR3 has 14 amino acids. Trimming took off 3 bases at V and 4 bases at J, with 12 bases between the two ends. CDR1 and CDR2 from the germline V gene are LNHDA and SQIVND (reference sequence). CDR3 sequence (DNA): TGTGCCAGTAGTATTTTACGGGGACGCACTGAAGCTTTCTTT. Its protein product is CASSILRGRTEAFF.